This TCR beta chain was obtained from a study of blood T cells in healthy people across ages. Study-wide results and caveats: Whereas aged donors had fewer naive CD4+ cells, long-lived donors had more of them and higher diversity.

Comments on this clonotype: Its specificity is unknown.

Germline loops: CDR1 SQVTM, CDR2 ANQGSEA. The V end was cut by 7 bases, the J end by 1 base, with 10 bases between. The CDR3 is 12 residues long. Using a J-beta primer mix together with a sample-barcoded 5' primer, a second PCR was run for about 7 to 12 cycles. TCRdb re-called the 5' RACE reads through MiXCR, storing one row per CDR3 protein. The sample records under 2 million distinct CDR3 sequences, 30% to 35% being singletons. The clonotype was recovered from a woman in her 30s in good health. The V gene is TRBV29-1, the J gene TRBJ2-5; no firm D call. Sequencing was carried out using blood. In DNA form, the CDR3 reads TGCAGCGCCGGACCAACCCAAGAGACCCAGTACTTC. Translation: CSAGPTQETQYF.